The next 11 T cell receptor beta chains were all read from a single sample in a study of cytomegalovirus exposure and HLA in healthy donors. Vbeta (60) and Jbeta (13) primers were used in the PCR. Data came from immunoSEQ multiplex PCR; TCRdb stores just in-frame clones and leaves some out. The sample lists 210,000 or so clones, around four fifths occurring once. Input material: PBMCs. The receptor set was obtained from a boy between 10 and 17 years old in good health and CMV-seronegative.

This clone was counted only a few times. Written as DNA, the CDR3 is TGTGCCAGCAGCTTAGGGACAGGTAGTGAAAAACTGTTTTTT. Translating it yields CASSLGTGSEKLFF. The gene calls are TRBV7-9 and TRBJ1-4, with 7 bases aligning to TRBD1. Germline-derived CDR1 and CDR2 are SEHNR and FQNEAQ (reference sequence). After removal of 1 base from V and 7 bases from J, the junction contained 3 bases not matched to a gene. This CDR3 has 14 residues.

V usage is TRBV10-3 and J usage is TRBJ2-3; 10 nucleotides align to TRBD1. The CDR3 covers 17 residues. Trimming cost V 6 bases and J 4 bases; bases outside gene matches: 13. The germline gives CDR1 ENHRY, CDR2 SYGVKD. The CDR3 spells CAIRHPPGQGTPDTQYF. CDR3 nucleotides: TGTGCCATCAGGCATCCCCCGGGACAGGGGACCCCAGATACGCAGTATTTT.

This rearrangement joins TRBV5-4 to TRBJ2-7; possibly TRBD2 for D (6 bases). This CDR3 has 15 residues. The ends were cut back, 0 bases at V and 4 bases at J, with 14 bases in the middle. Per germline, CDR1 SGHNT and CDR2 YYREEE (reference sequence). CDR3 DNA: TGTGCCAGCAGCTTGGAGGCTAGCGTTCCTTACGAGCAGTACTTC. Its translation is CASSLEASVPYEQYF.

Notes on this clone: At one of its ends the junction is not consistent with the germline gene, which may arise from a read error. This chain connects TRBV6-6 to TRBJ2-2; D possibly corresponds to TRBD2 (7 bases). The CDR3 totals 15 residues. From germline, CDR1 is MNHNY and CDR2 SVGAGI (reference sequence). This chain's CDR3 is CASSPRGGGTGELLF. Here the CDR3 DNA reads TGTGCCAGCAGTCCCAGGGGCGGGGGCACCGGGGAGCTGCTTTTT.

The chain combines TRBV13 with TRBJ2-4; a possible D gene is TRBD2 (7 bases). The germline gives CDR1 PRHDT, CDR2 FYEKMQ (reference sequence). The CDR3 has 18 amino acids. V lost 3 bases, J lost 1 base, and 19 bases lay in between. Written as DNA, the CDR3 is TGTGCCAGCAGCTTTAGGGGGGGTATAGGCTTCGCCAAAAACATTCAGTACTTC. It specifies CASSFRGGIGFAKNIQYF.

The chain is built from TRBV5-1 and TRBJ1-2; D may be TRBD1 (5 bases). The length of the CDR3 is 15 residues. The germline CDR1 and CDR2 sequences are SGHRS and YFSETQ. V lost 0 bases to trimming and J lost 3 bases, with 12 bases between them. CDR3 DNA sequence: TGCGCCAGCAGCTTGGGGGGGGGTCCCCACTATGGCTACACCTTC. Encoded protein: CASSLGGGPHYGYTF. Full variable domain (outside the CDR3, taken from reference TRBV5-1 and TRBJ1-2): KAGVTQTPRYLIKTRGQQVTLSCSPISGHRSVSWYQQTPGQGLQFLFEYFSETQRNKGNFPGRFSGRQFSNSRSEMNVSTLELGDSALYLCASSLGGGPHYGYTFGSGTRLTVV.

This chain uses TRBV6-6 with TRBJ1-5; 8 positions match TRBD1. The CDR3 totals 12 residues. Per germline, CDR1 MNHNY and CDR2 SVGAGI (reference sequence). V was pared by 8 bases and J by 6 bases, with 3 bases of the junction left unmatched. In DNA form, the CDR3 reads TGTGCCAGCCAGGGGGCTGGTCAGCCCCAGCATTTT. This sequence encodes CASQGAGQPQHF.

This clone was seen only a few times. The genes are TRBV19 and TRBJ1-4; the D is unclear. CDR1 and CDR2 (germline): LNHDA, SQIVND (reference sequence). Trimming took 3 bases from V and 3 from J, leaving 8 bases between them. The CDR3 totals 14 residues. CDR3 protein: CASSILGANEKLFF. The CDR3 DNA reads as TGTGCCAGTAGTATTCTCGGGGCTAATGAAAAACTGTTTTTT.

This rearrangement joins TRBV2 to TRBJ2-7, with D maybe TRBD1 (5 bases). V shed 10 bases and J shed 0 bases, with 7 bases lying between them. The CDR3 has 11 residues. Germline V lookup: CDR1 SNHLY, CDR2 FYNNEI. The CDR3, as DNA: TGTGCCATCCAGGGCTCCTACGAGCAGTACTTC. It yields the protein CAIQGSYEQYF. The full variable domain, with the rest looked up from reference TRBV2 and TRBJ2-7, is EPEVTQTPSHQVTQMGQEVILRCVPISNHLYFYWYRQILGQKVEFLVSFYNNEISEKSEIFDDQFSVERPDGSNFTLKIRSTKLEDSAMYFCAIQGSYEQYFGPGTRLTVT.

The J gene is TRBJ1-1, the V gene TRBV14; D not certain. The CDR3 is made up of 16 amino acids. Germline V CDR1 and CDR2: SGHDN, FVKESK. The V gene lost 4 bases and the J gene lost 3 bases, with 18 bases spanning the gap. The CDR3 protein is CASSPWGGLRDTEAFF. The CDR3 nucleotides read TGTGCCAGCAGCCCCTGGGGAGGGTTGAGGGACACTGAAGCTTTCTTT.

The genes are TRBV6-1 and TRBJ1-1, with 7 nucleotides matching TRBD1. This CDR3 has 13 amino acids. J was trimmed by 4 bases and V by 6 bases; bases with no gene match: 5. Germline CDR1 reads MNHNS; CDR2 reads SASEGT. DNA for the CDR3: TGTGCCAGCAGCTTGGACAGGTCCACTGAAGCTTTCTTT. Translation gives CASSLDRSTEAFF.